This entry lists 24 T cell receptor beta chains sequenced from one sample in a study of monozygotic twins with inflammatory bowel disease. TCRdb re-analyzed the 5' RACE reads; it lists each CDR3 protein once, without DNA. The sample table sets out more than 350,000 distinct CDR3 sequences. Sequenced sample: blood. These receptors all come from a human donor with ulcerative colitis or Crohn's disease, or a healthy co-twin of an affected twin (not recorded which).

This chain joins TRBV6-5 and TRBJ1-5. Germline V gene sequence: CDR1 MNHEY, CDR2 SVGAGI. The CDR3 covers 13 residues. The CDR3 spells CASSYSLNQPQHF.

V is TRBV5-8 and J is TRBJ2-3; there is no DNA to check the TCRdb D call of TRBD1. The CDR3 contains 15 residues. Germline CDR1 is SGHTS and CDR2 is YDEGEE. This chain's CDR3 is CASSSAGGALDTQYF.

This rearrangement joins TRBV7-2 to TRBJ1-5. The CDR3 sequence is 13 residues long. Germline V lookup: CDR1 SGHTA, CDR2 FQGNSA. The CDR3 here is CASSPTPVQPQHF.

The chain links TRBV6-5 to TRBJ2-7. Germline V gene data show CDR1 as MNHEY and CDR2 as SVGAGI. This CDR3 spans 13 amino acids. The CDR3 protein is CASSSDRVYEQYF.

The genes are TRBV29-1 and TRBJ2-1. Germline V CDR1 and CDR2: SQVTM, ANQGSEA. This CDR3 contains 13 residues. Here the CDR3 reads CSVDQAGHNEQFF.

The chain joins TRBV10-3 to TRBJ2-3; TCRdb indicates TRBD1, and absent DNA this call remains unverified. From germline, CDR1 is ENHRY and CDR2 SYGVKD. The CDR3 totals 18 residues. CDR3 sequence reads: CAISPLIGQGASADTQYF.

This chain uses TRBV5-1 with TRBJ2-4; the D call of TRBD2 rests on TCRdb alone, since no DNA is present to check it. CDR3 size: 15 residues. Per the germline V gene, CDR1 is SGHRS and CDR2 is YFSETQ. CDR3: CASSTEASGIGIQYF.

The V gene is TRBV7-3, the J gene TRBJ2-1. Germline V gives CDR1 SGHTA, CDR2 FQGTGA. The CDR3 is 17 amino acids. This CDR3 reads CASSLTSDGSSYNEQFF.

The J gene is TRBJ2-6, the V gene TRBV30; TCRdb's D call, TRBD2, is unchecked because there is no DNA. CDR1 and CDR2 (germline): GTSNPN, SVGIG (reference sequence). The CDR3 has 18 amino acids. CDR3: CAWMIEGPSSSGANVLTF.

The rearrangement links TRBV29-1 to TRBJ2-7; TCRdb returns TRBD2, unconfirmable since there is no DNA. The CDR3 is 13 residues long. The germline gives CDR1 SQVTM, CDR2 ANQGSEA. CDR3 region: CSVEWSGSYEQYF.

The V call is TRBV7-8, the J call TRBJ2-2. The CDR3 length is 16 residues. Germline values: CDR1 SGHVS, CDR2 FQNEAQ. The CDR3 spells CASSLVWAGNTGELFF.

The chain uses TRBV15 and TRBJ1-4; TCRdb reports TRBD1, a call that lacks DNA to check it against. The CDR3 totals 13 residues. The germline V gene encodes CDR1 LNHNV and CDR2 YYDKDF (reference sequence). The CDR3 loop reads CATSRDRDEKLFF.

The chain joins TRBV4-3 to TRBJ2-3; absent DNA, TCRdb's TRBD1 call cannot be checked. Germline values: CDR1 LGHNA, CDR2 YSLEER. The CDR3 contains 16 residues. The CDR3 loop reads CASSQDVKGRTDTQYF.

V usage is TRBV20-1 and J usage is TRBJ2-5; with no DNA, the TCRdb D assignment of TRBD2 cannot be verified. CDR3 length equals 12 residues. The germline CDR1 and CDR2 sequences are DFQATT and SNEGSKA (reference sequence). The CDR3 protein is CSATTSQETQYF.

The CDR3 loop reads CASSSTGGGTEAFF. This chain joins TRBV5-1 and TRBJ1-1; as DNA is missing, the TRBD1 call by TCRdb cannot be tested. The CDR3 extends over 14 amino acids. Germline assignment: CDR1 SGHRS and CDR2 YFSETQ.

The chain has TRBV5-1 and TRBJ2-2; lacking DNA, the TRBD1 call made by TCRdb goes unchecked. The CDR3 has 15 residues. The germline V gene encodes CDR1 SGHRS and CDR2 YFSETQ. The CDR3 here is CASSFYGGNTGELFF.

This sequence joins TRBV7-2 and TRBJ2-7; as DNA is missing, the TRBD2 call by TCRdb cannot be tested. CDR3 size: 17 residues. Germline V gives CDR1 SGHTA, CDR2 FQGNSA. The CDR3 loop is CASSHGGAGGDAYEQYF.

This chain uses TRBV3-1 with TRBJ2-5; with no DNA, the TCRdb D assignment of TRBD1 cannot be verified. The CDR3 runs to 14 residues. The germline gives CDR1 LGHDT, CDR2 YNNKEL (reference sequence). The CDR3 loop is CASSPGGPLTDQYF.

This chain links TRBV4-1 with TRBJ2-1; TCRdb calls TRBD1, which cannot be checked without DNA. Germline CDR1 is MGHRA and CDR2 is YSYEKL. The CDR3 extends over 16 amino acids. The CDR3 reads CASSHMGQGADNEQFF.

The V and J genes are TRBV28 and TRBJ2-1; the D call of TRBD2 rests on TCRdb alone, since no DNA is present to check it. Germline V lookup: CDR1 MDHEN, CDR2 SYDVKM. The CDR3 contains 12 residues. CDR3: CASSLRREREFF. Together with reference TRBV28 and TRBJ2-1, the CDR3 gives the full variable domain: DVKVTQSSRYLVKRTGEKVFLECVQDMDHENMFWYRQDPGLGLRLIYFSYDVKMKEKGDIPEGYSVSREKKERFSLILESASTNQTSMYLCASSLRREREFFGPGTRLTVL.

The chain couples TRBV29-1 to TRBJ2-7; TCRdb indicates TRBD1, and absent DNA this call remains unverified. Germline CDR1 SQVTM, CDR2 ANQGSEA. The CDR3 extends over 14 amino acids. Here the CDR3 reads CSVEVTGNSYEQYF.

The chain employs TRBV5-1 and TRBJ1-2. The CDR3 is 16 residues long. Germline values: CDR1 SGHRS, CDR2 YFSETQ. The CDR3 sequence is CASSLAEMSEWDGYTF.

V gene TRBV29-1 combines with J gene TRBJ2-1; lacking DNA, the TRBD2 call made by TCRdb goes unchecked. The germline CDR1 and CDR2 sequences are SQVTM and ANQGSEA. This CDR3 has 15 residues. The CDR3 sequence is CSVLTSGRGYNEQFF.

This chain joins TRBV19 and TRBJ2-1. The CDR3 spans 15 residues. In germline, CDR1 is LNHDA, CDR2 SQIVND (reference sequence). CDR3: CASGNGQGLYNEQFF.